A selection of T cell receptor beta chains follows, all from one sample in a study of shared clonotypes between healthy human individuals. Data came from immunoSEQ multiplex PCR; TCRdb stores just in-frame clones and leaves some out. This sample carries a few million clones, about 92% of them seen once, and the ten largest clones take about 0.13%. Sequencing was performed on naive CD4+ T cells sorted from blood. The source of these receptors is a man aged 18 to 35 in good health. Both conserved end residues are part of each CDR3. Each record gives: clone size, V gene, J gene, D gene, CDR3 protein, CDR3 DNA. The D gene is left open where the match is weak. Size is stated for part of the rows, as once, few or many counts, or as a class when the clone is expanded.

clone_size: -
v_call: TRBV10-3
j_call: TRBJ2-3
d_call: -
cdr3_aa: CAISPAGGGTDTQYF
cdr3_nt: TGTGCCATCAGTCCCGCGGGTGGGGGTACAGATACGCAGTATTTT

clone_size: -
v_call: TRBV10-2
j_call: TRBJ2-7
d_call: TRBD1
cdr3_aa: CASTGGYEQYF
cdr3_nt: TGCGCCAGCACAGGGGGCTACGAGCAGTACTTC

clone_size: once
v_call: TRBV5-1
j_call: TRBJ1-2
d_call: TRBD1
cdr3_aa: CASSSGQGTYGYTF
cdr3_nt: TGCGCCAGCAGCTCTGGACAGGGGACTTATGGCTACACCTTC

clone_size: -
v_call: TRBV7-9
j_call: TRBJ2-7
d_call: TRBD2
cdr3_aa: CASSFGGLADYEQYF
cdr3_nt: TGTGCCAGCAGTTTCGGGGGACTAGCGGACTACGAGCAGTACTTC

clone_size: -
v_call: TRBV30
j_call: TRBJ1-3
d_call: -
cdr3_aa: CAWSVRGRPGNTIYF
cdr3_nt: TGTGCCTGGAGTGTGCGGGGCCGTCCTGGAAACACCATATATTTT

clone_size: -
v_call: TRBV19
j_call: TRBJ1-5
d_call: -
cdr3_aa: CASSIRLGSQPQHF
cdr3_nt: TGTGCCAGTAGTATTCGGTTGGGCAGTCAGCCCCAGCATTTT

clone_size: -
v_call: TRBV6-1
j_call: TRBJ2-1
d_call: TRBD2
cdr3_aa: CASSTSGGRLSEQFF
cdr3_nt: TGTGCCAGCAGTACGAGCGGGGGACGGCTCTCGGAGCAGTTCTTC

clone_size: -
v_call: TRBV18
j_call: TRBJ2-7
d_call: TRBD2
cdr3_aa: CASSPPVGGTYEQYF
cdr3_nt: TGTGCCAGCTCACCACCGGTCGGGGGGACCTACGAGCAGTACTTC

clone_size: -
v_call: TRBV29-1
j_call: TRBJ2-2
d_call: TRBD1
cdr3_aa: CSVASQGARTGELFF
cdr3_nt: TGCAGCGTTGCCTCACAGGGGGCCCGCACCGGGGAGCTGTTTTTT

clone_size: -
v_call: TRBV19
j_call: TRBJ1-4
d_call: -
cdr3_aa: CASSPGRLTEKLFF
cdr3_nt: TGTGCCAGTAGCCCCGGCAGGCTCACAGAAAAACTGTTTTTT

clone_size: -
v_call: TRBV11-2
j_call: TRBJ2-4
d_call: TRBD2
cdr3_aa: CASSLVASGTLAKNIQYF
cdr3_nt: TGTGCCAGCAGCTTGGTGGCTAGCGGGACCCTAGCCAAAAACATTCAGTACTTC

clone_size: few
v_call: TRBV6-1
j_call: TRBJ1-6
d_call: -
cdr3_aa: CASRGTVLSLHF
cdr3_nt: TGTGCCAGCAGAGGGACGGTCCTCTCCCTCCACTTT

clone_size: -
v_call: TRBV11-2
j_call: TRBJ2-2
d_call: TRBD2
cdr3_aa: CASRSFGGRLGTGELFF
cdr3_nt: TGTGCCAGCAGGTCGTTTGGCGGGAGACTAGGGACCGGGGAGCTGTTTTTT

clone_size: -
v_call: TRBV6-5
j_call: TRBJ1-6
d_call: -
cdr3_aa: CASSPSTRSPLHF
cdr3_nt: TGTGCCAGCAGTCCCTCGACCCGGTCACCCCTCCACTTT

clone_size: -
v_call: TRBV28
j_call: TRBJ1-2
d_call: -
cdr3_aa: CASGRREALFGYTF
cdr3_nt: TGTGCCAGCGGAAGAAGAGAAGCTCTTTTTGGCTACACCTTC

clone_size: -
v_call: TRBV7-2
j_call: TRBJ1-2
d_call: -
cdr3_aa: CASSLDSALYGYTF
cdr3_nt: TGTGCCAGCAGCCTGGATTCAGCCCTCTATGGCTACACCTTC

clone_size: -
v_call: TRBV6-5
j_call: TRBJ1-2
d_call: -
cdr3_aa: CASSYSRGGFDTF
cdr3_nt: TGTGCCAGCAGTTACTCGCGAGGGGGATTCGACACCTTC

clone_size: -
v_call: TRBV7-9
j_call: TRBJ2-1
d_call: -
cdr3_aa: CASSPQSGISYNEQFF
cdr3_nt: TGTGCCAGCAGCCCCCAGAGCGGAATCTCCTACAATGAGCAGTTCTTC

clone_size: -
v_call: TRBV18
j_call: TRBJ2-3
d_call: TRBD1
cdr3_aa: CASSPPGQNTQYF
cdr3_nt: TGTGCCAGCTCACCACCGGGACAGAATACGCAGTATTTT

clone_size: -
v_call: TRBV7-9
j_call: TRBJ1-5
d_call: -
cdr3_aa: CASSAGIDSNQPQHF
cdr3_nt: TGTGCCAGCAGCGCGGGTATTGATAGCAATCAGCCCCAGCATTTT

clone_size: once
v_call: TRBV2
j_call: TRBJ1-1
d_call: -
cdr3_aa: CASSGWVSTEAFF
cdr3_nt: TGTGCCAGCAGCGGGTGGGTGAGCACTGAAGCTTTCTTT

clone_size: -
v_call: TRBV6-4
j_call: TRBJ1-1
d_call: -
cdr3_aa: CASRGPQNTEAFF
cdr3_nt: TGTGCCAGCAGGGGACCGCAGAACACTGAAGCTTTCTTT

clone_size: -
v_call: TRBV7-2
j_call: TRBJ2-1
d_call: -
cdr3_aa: CASSLGREQGEQFF
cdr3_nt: TGTGCCAGCAGCTTAGGGCGGGAACAGGGTGAGCAGTTCTTC

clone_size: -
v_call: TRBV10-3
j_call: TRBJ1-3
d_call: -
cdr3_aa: CAISDAGPRSGNTIYF
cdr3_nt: TGTGCCATCAGTGACGCGGGACCAAGGTCTGGAAACACCATATATTTT

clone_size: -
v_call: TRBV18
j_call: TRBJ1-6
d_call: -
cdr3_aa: CASSPQGGGSPLHF
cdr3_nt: TGTGCCAGCTCACCACAGGGAGGGGGTTCACCCCTCCACTTT

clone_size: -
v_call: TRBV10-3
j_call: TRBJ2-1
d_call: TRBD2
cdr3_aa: CAISADLAVVEQFF
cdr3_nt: TGTGCCATCAGTGCCGATCTAGCGGTTGTTGAGCAGTTCTTC

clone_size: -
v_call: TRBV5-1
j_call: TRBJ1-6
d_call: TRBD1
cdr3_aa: CASSSAGTGVSPLHF
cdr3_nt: TGCGCCAGCAGCTCCGCCGGGACAGGGGTCTCACCCCTCCACTTT

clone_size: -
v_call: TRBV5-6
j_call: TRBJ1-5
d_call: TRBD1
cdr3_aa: CASSLAATGIQPQHF
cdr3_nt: TGTGCCAGCAGCTTGGCGGCGACAGGGATTCAACCCCAGCATTTT

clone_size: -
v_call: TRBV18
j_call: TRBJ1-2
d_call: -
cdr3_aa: CASSQNDNRIRF
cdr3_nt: TGTGCCAGCTCACAAAACGATAACAGAATACGCTTC

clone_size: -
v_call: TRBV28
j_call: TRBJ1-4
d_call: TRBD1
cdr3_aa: CASSPGTGQSEKLFF
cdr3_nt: TGTGCCAGCAGTCCGGGGACAGGGCAATCGGAAAAACTGTTTTTT

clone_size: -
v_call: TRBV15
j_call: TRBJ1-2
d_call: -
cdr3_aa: CATSRDKGDSNPNNYGYTF
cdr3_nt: TGTGCCACCAGCAGAGATAAGGGAGACAGCAATCCGAATAACTATGGCTACACCTTC

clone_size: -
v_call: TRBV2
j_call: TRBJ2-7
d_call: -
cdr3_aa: CASRQTRITYEQYF
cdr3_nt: TGTGCCAGCAGACAGACACGGATCACCTACGAGCAGTACTTC

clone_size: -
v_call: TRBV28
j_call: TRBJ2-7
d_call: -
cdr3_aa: CASSLLLGGEQYF
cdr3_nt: TGTGCCAGCAGTTTATTACTGGGAGGCGAGCAGTACTTC

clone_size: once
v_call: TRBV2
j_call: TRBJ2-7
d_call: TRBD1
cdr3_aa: CASSRDRGYEQYF
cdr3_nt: TGTGCCAGCAGTCGGGACAGGGGTTACGAGCAGTACTTC

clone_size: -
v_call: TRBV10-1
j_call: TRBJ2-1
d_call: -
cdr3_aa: CASSSSVDEQFF
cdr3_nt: TGCGCCAGCAGTTCTAGCGTCGATGAGCAGTTCTTC

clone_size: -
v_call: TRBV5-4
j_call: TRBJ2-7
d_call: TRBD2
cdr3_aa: CASSSGTSGASLYEQYF
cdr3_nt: TGTGCCAGCAGCTCCGGGACTAGCGGCGCAAGCCTCTACGAGCAGTACTTC

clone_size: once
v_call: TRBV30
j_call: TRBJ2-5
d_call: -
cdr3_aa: CAWSYGGTAVETQYF
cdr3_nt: TGTGCCTGGAGTTACGGCGGGACCGCCGTCGAGACCCAGTACTTC

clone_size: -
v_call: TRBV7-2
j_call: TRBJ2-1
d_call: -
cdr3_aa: CASSLRTMAGEQFF
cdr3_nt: TGTGCCAGCAGCTTGAGGACCATGGCTGGGGAGCAGTTCTTC

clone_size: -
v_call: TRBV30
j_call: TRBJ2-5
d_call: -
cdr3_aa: CAWSHNTALTQYF
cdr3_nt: TGTGCCTGGAGTCATAACACCGCCCTGACCCAGTACTTC

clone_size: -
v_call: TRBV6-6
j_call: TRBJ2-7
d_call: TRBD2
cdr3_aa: CASRNSGLAGVGQYF
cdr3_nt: TGTGCCAGCAGGAATAGTGGACTAGCGGGAGTCGGGCAGTACTTC

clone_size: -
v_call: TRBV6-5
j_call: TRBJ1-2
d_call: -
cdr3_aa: CASSYEAGLYGYTF
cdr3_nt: TGTGCCAGCAGTTACGAGGCAGGGCTCTATGGCTACACCTTC

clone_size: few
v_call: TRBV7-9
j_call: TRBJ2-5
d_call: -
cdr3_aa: CASSLAIVAGEETQYF
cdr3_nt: TGTGCCAGCAGCTTAGCGATCGTTGCAGGGGAAGAGACCCAGTACTTC

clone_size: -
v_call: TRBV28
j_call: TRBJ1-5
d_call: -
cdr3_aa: CASSPGVYSNQPQHF
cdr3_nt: TGTGCCAGCAGTCCGGGTGTTTATAGCAATCAGCCCCAGCATTTT

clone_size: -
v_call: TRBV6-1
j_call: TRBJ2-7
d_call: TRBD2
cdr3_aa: CASSGLAAVSSGEQYF
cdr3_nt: TGTGCCAGCAGTGGACTAGCTGCAGTCTCGTCGGGCGAGCAGTACTTC

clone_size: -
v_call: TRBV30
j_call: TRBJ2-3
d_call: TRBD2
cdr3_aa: CAWSVRTSGRARTDTQYF
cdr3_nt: TGTGCCTGGAGTGTGCGGACTAGCGGGAGGGCGAGGACAGATACGCAGTATTTT

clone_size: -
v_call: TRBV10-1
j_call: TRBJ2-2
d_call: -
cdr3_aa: CASSDPGRNTGELFF
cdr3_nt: TGCGCCAGCAGTGATCCGGGGCGGAACACCGGGGAGCTGTTTTTT

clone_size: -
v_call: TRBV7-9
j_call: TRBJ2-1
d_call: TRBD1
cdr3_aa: CASSLVSEGAGGSYNEQFF
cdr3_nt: TGTGCCAGCAGCTTAGTATCAGAAGGCGCAGGGGGTTCCTACAATGAGCAGTTCTTC

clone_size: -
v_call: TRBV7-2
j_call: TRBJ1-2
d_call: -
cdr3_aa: CASRPGGGYGYTF
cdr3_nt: TGTGCCAGCAGACCCGGCGGGGGCTATGGCTACACCTTC